The T cell receptor beta chain under discussion was sequenced for a study of T cells in Graves' hyperthyroidism and ophthalmopathy. Subjects aged 18 to 65 presented with newly diagnosed hyperthyroidism of less than 2 months' duration. Uncontrolled infection, other autoimmune disease, pregnancy or lactation led to exclusion. Diagnoses were established using clinical symptoms, serum thyroxine and TRAb, thyroid ultrasound and orbital computed tomography. Whole-study results and caveats: In blood, most of the thyroid clonotypes expanded above 0.001 were also present.

With respect to this clonotype: The antigen is undetermined.

The source material, RNA transcripts, was used to amplify TCR beta CDR3 regions. HTBI primers drove first-round RT-PCR of the TCR CDR3. TCRdb analysed the multiplex PCR reads with MiXCR anew, one entry per CDR3 protein. The sample yields hundreds of thousands of distinct CDR3 sequences, roughly a third seen once. The source is a woman in her thirties or forties with Graves' hyperthyroidism. Sequences were obtained from blood.

The CDR3 nucleotides are TGTGCCTGGAGTGCAGGGGCTGGCTACACCTTC. Residues: CAWSAGAGYTF. J is TRBJ1-2 and V is TRBV30; weak D call: TRBD1 (6 bases). The CDR3 extends over 11 amino acids. The V gene lost 1 base and the J gene lost 7 bases, with 7 bases spanning the gap. CDR1 and CDR2 (germline): GTSNPN, SVGIG (reference sequence).